A selection of T cell receptor beta chains follows, all from one sample in a study of T cells in localized non-small cell lung cancer. Using immunoSEQ multiplex PCR, the repertoire was profiled, and TCRdb retains in-frame clones only, with some absent. Of around 1,700 clones listed, roughly 25% are singletons. The specimen comprised normal lung tissue next to the tumor, sampled before any cancer treatment. The receptor source for this set is a female donor older than 55 with stage I lung adenocarcinoma. CDR3s include the opening cysteine and the closing phenylalanine or tryptophan. A D gene is named only where the DNA matches it firmly. The listing skips clone size in some rows; elsewhere it reads once, few, many or a size class.

CDR3nt: TGTGCCAGTAGTCCCATACAGGGGGCGAATTCACCCCTCCACTTT
CDR3aa: CASSPIQGANSPLHF
j_gene: TRBJ1-6
len: 15
abundance: medium-sized
v_gene: TRBV19
d_gene: TRBD1

CDR3nt: TGTGCCAGCTCGCCTGTGGACAGAGCTTCACCCCTCCACTTT
CDR3aa: CASSPVDRASPLHF
j_gene: TRBJ1-6
len: 14
abundance: medium-sized
v_gene: TRBV18
d_gene: .

CDR3nt: TGTGCCAGCAGTCACTTTCTAGCGGGAGTGGTGTACAATGAGCAGTTCTTC
CDR3aa: CASSHFLAGVVYNEQFF
j_gene: TRBJ2-1
len: 17
abundance: medium-sized
v_gene: TRBV28
d_gene: TRBD2

CDR3nt: TGTGCCAGCAGTGGGCCGGTGAGGGAATTCTACGAGCAGTACTTC
CDR3aa: CASSGPVREFYEQYF
j_gene: TRBJ2-7
len: 15
abundance: few
v_gene: TRBV28
d_gene: .

CDR3nt: TGTGCCAGCAGCGTATTGTCCGGACTAGCGGGAGGTGGGACAGATACGCAGTATTTT
CDR3aa: CASSVLSGLAGGGTDTQYF
j_gene: TRBJ2-3
len: 19
abundance: .
v_gene: TRBV9
d_gene: TRBD2

CDR3nt: TGTGCCAGCAGCTTGGAGGGGGTGGCTTCCCCCCAGCATTTT
CDR3aa: CASSLEGVASPQHF
j_gene: TRBJ1-5
len: 14
abundance: large
v_gene: TRBV11-3
d_gene: .

CDR3nt: TGCAGCGCCTTACCCGGCCCGGGCCCCCAAGAAAAAGCTTTCTTT
CDR3aa: CSALPGPGPQEKAFF
j_gene: TRBJ1-1
len: 15
abundance: .
v_gene: TRBV29-1
d_gene: .

CDR3nt: TGTGCCAGCGGTAACAGGTACAGCACTGAAGCTTTCTTT
CDR3aa: CASGNRYSTEAFF
j_gene: TRBJ1-1
len: 13
abundance: few
v_gene: TRBV9
d_gene: .

CDR3nt: TGCGCCAGCAGCTTGGGCCCAAGATCTGGAAACACCATATATTTT
CDR3aa: CASSLGPRSGNTIYF
j_gene: TRBJ1-3
len: 15
abundance: .
v_gene: TRBV5-1
d_gene: .

CDR3nt: TGTGCCAGCAGCATGACCTTAGGGGAGGGGGAGCTGTTTTTT
CDR3aa: CASSMTLGEGELFF
j_gene: TRBJ2-2
len: 14
abundance: medium-sized
v_gene: TRBV11-3
d_gene: .

CDR3nt: TGTGCCAGCTCCCCCGAGGCCTCCGCCTGGACGGATGAGCAGTTCTTC
CDR3aa: CASSPEASAWTDEQFF
j_gene: TRBJ2-1
len: 16
abundance: .
v_gene: TRBV18
d_gene: .

CDR3nt: TGCGCCAGCAGTCACCCCCCCACAGTAATCCAAGAGACCCAGTACTTC
CDR3aa: CASSHPPTVIQETQYF
j_gene: TRBJ2-5
len: 16
abundance: large
v_gene: TRBV23-1
d_gene: .

CDR3nt: TGTGCCAGCTCACCAAGGGTAACCTCTGGAAACACCATATATTTT
CDR3aa: CASSPRVTSGNTIYF
j_gene: TRBJ1-3
len: 15
abundance: .
v_gene: TRBV18
d_gene: .

CDR3nt: TGTGCCAGCAGAACGCGGGACACCTATGCAACTAATGAAAAACTGTTTTTT
CDR3aa: CASRTRDTYATNEKLFF
j_gene: TRBJ1-4
len: 17
abundance: .
v_gene: TRBV6-8
d_gene: .

CDR3nt: TGTGCCAGCAGAGAGAACAGCAATCAGCCCCAGCATTTT
CDR3aa: CASRENSNQPQHF
j_gene: TRBJ1-5
len: 13
abundance: few
v_gene: TRBV6-8
d_gene: .

CDR3nt: TGTGCCAGCAGTTACTCGGGATCTAGCTTCGAGACCCAGTACTTC
CDR3aa: CASSYSGSSFETQYF
j_gene: TRBJ2-5
len: 15
abundance: .
v_gene: TRBV6-8
d_gene: .

CDR3nt: TGTGCCAGCAGCCCAACGGGGGGAGCTGGGGCCAACGTCCTGACTTTC
CDR3aa: CASSPTGGAGANVLTF
j_gene: TRBJ2-6
len: 16
abundance: .
v_gene: TRBV11-3
d_gene: TRBD2

CDR3nt: TGTGCCAGCAGTTCCTACCCGACCGCTGAAAAACTGTTTTTT
CDR3aa: CASSSYPTAEKLFF
j_gene: TRBJ1-4
len: 14
abundance: .
v_gene: TRBV28
d_gene: .